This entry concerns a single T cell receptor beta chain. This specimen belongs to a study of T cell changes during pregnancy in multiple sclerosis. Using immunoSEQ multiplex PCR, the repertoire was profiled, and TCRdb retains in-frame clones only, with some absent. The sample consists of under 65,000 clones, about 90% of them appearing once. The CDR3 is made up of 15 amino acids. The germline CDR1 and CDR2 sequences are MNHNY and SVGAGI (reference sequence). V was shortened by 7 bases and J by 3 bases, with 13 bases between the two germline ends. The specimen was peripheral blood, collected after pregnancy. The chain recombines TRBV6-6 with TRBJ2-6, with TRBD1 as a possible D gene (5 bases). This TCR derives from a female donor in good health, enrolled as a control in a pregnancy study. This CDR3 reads CASILGVGGANVLTF. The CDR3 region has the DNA TGTGCCAGCATCCTAGGGGTTGGTGGGGCCAACGTCCTGACTTTC.